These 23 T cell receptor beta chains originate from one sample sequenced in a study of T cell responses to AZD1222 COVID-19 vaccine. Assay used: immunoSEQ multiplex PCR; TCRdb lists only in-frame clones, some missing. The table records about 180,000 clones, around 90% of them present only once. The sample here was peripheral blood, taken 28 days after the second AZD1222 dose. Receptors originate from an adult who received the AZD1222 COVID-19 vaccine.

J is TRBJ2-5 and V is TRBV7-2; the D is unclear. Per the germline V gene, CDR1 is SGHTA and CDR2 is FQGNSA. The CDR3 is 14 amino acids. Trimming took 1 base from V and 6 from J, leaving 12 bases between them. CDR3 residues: CASSLGYGLQTQYF. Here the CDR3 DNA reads TGTGCCAGCAGCTTAGGCTATGGCCTACAGACCCAGTACTTC.

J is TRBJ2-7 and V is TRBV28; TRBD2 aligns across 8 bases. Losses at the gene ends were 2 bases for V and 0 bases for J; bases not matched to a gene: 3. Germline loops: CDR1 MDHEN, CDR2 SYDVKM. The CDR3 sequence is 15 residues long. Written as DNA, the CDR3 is TGTGCCAGCAGTTTACCCGCGGGGGGCTCCTACGAGCAGTACTTC. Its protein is CASSLPAGGSYEQYF. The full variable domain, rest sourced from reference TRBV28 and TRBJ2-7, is DVKVTQSSRYLVKRTGEKVFLECVQDMDHENMFWYRQDPGLGLRLIYFSYDVKMKEKGDIPEGYSVSREKKERFSLILESASTNQTSMYLCASSLPAGGSYEQYFGPGTRLTVT.

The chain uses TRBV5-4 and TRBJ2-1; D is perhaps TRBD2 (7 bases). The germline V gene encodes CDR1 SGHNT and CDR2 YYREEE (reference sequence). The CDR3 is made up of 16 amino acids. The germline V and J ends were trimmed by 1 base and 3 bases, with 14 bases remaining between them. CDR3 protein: CASSLNGGGGYNEQFF. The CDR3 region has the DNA TGTGCCAGCAGCTTGAACGGAGGGGGGGGCTACAATGAGCAGTTCTTC.

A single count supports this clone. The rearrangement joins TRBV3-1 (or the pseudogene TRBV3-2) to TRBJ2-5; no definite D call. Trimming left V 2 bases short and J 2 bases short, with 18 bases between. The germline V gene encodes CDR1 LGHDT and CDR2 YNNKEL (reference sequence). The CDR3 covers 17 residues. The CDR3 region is CASSQQSWPDWQETQYF. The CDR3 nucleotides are TGTGCCAGCAGCCAACAATCCTGGCCGGATTGGCAAGAGACCCAGTACTTC.

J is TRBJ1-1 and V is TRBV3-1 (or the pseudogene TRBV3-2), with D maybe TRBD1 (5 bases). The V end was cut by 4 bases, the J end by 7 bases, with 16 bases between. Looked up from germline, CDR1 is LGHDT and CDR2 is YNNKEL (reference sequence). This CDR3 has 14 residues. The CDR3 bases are TGTGCCAGCAGCCCTTCCAATCGGGGCCATGAAGCTTTCTTT. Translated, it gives CASSPSNRGHEAFF.

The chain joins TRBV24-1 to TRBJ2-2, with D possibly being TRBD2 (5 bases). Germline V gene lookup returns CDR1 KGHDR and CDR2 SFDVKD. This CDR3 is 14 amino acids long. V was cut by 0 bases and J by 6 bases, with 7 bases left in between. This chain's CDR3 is CATSDLRGAGELFF. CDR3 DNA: TGTGCCACCAGTGATTTGCGGGGAGCCGGGGAGCTGTTTTTT.

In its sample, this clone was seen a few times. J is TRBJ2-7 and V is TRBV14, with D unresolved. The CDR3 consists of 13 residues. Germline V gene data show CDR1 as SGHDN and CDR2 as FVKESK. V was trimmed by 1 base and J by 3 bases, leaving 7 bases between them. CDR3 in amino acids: CASSQGNGYEQYF. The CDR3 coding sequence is TGTGCCAGCAGCCAAGGGAACGGCTACGAGCAGTACTTC.

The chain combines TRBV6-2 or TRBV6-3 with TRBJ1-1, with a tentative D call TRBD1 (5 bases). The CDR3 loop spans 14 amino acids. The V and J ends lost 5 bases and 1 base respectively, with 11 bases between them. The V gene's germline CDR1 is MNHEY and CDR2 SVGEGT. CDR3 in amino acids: CASSQGFSNTEAFF. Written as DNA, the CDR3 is TGTGCCAGCAGTCAGGGTTTCTCGAACACTGAAGCTTTCTTT.

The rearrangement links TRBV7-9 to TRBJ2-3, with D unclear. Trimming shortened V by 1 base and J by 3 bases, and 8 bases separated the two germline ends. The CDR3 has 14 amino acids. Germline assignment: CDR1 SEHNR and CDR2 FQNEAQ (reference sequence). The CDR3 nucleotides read TGTGCCAGCAGCTTAGAAGTAGAAACAGATACGCAGTATTTT. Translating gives CASSLEVETDTQYF.

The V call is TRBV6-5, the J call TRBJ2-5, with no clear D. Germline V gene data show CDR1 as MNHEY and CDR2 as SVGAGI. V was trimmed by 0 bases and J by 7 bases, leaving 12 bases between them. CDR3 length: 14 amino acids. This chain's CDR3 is CASSYSKDTRTQYF. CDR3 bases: TGTGCCAGCAGTTACTCGAAAGATACGAGGACCCAGTACTTC.

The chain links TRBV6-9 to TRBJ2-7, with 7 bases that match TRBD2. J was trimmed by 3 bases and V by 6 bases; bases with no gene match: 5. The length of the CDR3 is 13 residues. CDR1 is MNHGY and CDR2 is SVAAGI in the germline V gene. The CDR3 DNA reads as TGTGCCAGCAGGGCGGGGGACCTCTACGAGCAGTACTTC. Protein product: CASRAGDLYEQYF.

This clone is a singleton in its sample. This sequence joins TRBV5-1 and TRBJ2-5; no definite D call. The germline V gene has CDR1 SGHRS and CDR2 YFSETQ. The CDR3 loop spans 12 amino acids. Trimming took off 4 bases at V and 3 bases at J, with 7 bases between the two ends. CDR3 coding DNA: TGCGCCAGCAGCGTTGTCGAAGAGACCCAGTACTTC. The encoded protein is CASSVVEETQYF.

The CDR3 spells CASRDWSGEPNSPLHF. The CDR3 DNA reads TGTGCCAGTAGAGATTGGTCGGGAGAACCAAATTCACCCCTCCACTTT. The chain is built from TRBV19 and TRBJ1-6; D gene ambiguous. The CDR3 spans 16 residues. Trimming cost V 6 bases and J 7 bases, with 19 bases left between them. The germline gives CDR1 LNHDA, CDR2 SQIVND (reference sequence).

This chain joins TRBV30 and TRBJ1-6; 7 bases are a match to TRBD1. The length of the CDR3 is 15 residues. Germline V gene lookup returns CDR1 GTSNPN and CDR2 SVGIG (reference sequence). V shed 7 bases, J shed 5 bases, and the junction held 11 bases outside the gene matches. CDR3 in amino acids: CALDRWGGNNSPLHF. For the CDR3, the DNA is TGTGCCTTGGACAGGTGGGGAGGGAATAATTCACCCCTCCACTTT.

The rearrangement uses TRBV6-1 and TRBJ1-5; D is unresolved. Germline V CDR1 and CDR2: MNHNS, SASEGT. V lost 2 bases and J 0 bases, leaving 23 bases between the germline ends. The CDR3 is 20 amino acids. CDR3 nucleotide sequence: TGTGCCAGCAGTGAAATTTCCTCCAAAGACCTGGCGTATAGCAATCAGCCCCAGCATTTT. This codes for CASSEISSKDLAYSNQPQHF.

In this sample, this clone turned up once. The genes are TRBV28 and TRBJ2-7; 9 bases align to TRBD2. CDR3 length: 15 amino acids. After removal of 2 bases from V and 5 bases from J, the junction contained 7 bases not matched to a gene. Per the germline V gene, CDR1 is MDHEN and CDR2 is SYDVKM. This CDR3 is CASSLPASGIHEQYF. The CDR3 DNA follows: TGTGCCAGCAGTTTACCGGCTAGCGGGATCCACGAGCAGTACTTC.

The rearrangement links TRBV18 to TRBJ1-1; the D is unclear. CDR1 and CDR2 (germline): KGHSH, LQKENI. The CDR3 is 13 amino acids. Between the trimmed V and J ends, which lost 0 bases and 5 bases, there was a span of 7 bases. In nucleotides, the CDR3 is TGTGCCAGCTCACCACCCATAAGGACTGAAGCTTTCTTT. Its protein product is CASSPPIRTEAFF.

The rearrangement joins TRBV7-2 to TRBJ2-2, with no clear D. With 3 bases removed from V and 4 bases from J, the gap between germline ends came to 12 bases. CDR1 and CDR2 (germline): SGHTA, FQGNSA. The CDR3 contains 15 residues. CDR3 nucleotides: TGTGCCAGCAGCTTCGCAGGTTCGGTCACCGGGGAGCTGTTTTTT. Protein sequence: CASSFAGSVTGELFF.

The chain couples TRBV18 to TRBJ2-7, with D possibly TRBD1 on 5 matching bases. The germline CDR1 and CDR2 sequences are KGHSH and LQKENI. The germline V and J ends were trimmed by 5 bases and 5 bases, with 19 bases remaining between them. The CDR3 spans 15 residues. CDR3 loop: CASSTLSPGINEQYF. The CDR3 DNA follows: TGTGCCAGCTCAACTCTATCCCCAGGGATAAACGAGCAGTACTTC.

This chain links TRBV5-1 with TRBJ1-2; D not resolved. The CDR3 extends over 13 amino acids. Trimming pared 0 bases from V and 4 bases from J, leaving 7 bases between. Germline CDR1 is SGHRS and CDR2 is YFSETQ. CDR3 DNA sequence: TGCGCCAGCAGCTTGGGTCAGACCTATGGCTACACCTTC. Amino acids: CASSLGQTYGYTF.

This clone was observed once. CDR3 sequence reads: CASSHHYSNQPQHF. The CDR3 DNA reads TGTGCCAGTAGTCATCATTATAGCAATCAGCCCCAGCATTTT. V and J are TRBV19 and TRBJ1-5; D is uncertain. CDR3 length: 14 amino acids. V lost 5 bases and J 0 bases, leaving 8 bases between the germline ends. Germline CDR1 and CDR2: LNHDA and SQIVND (reference sequence).

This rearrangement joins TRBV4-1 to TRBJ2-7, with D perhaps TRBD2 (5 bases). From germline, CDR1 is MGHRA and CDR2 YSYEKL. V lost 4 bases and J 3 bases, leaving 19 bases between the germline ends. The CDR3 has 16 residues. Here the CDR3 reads CASSLGGLQSGYEQYF. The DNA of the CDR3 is TGCGCCAGCAGCCTCGGCGGGCTTCAAAGCGGCTACGAGCAGTACTTC.

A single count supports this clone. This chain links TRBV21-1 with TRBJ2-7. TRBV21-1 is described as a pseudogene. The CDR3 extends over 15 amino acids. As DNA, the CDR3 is TGTGCCAGCAGCAGAGTCAGGGACCTTACCTACGAGCAGTACTTC. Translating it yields CASSRVRDLTYEQYF.